This T cell receptor (beta chain) stems from a study of T cell responses to AZD1222 COVID-19 vaccine. General study results and limits: Reportedly, nearly half of unique spike TCRs recognized epitopes outside B.1.351/B.1.1.7 mutations. Repertoires in all cases were sampled only once the peak T cell response had passed. Possibly, clonal diversity was underestimated; donors were largely white British and included more females.

Sequencing was performed with immunoSEQ multiplex PCR; in TCRdb, only in-frame clones are kept and a portion is missing. This table holds roughly 200,000 clones, roughly 92% found once. Remarks on this clone: Its antigen is undetermined.

The CDR3 totals 15 residues. V lost 5 bases and J 9 bases, leaving 20 bases between the germline ends. Per germline, CDR1 LNHDA and CDR2 SQIVND (reference sequence). The receptor's source is an adult who received the AZD1222 COVID-19 vaccine. J is TRBJ2-1 and V is TRBV19; D is perhaps TRBD2 (6 bases). The source was peripheral blood, collected 28 days after the second AZD1222 dose. The CDR3 DNA follows: TGTGCCAGTAGTCGTTCCGGGGGTGGGGACGGTGAGCAGTTCTTC. This encodes CASSRSGGGDGEQFF. Combining the CDR3 with reference TRBV19 and TRBJ2-1 gives the whole variable domain DGGITQSPKYLFRKEGQNVTLSCEQNLNHDAMYWYRQDPGQGLRLIYYSQIVNDFQKGDIAEGYSVSREKKESFPLTVTSAQKNPTAFYLCASSRSGGGDGEQFFGPGTRLTVL.